These 19 T cell receptor beta chains share one sample of origin, sequenced in a study of PD-L1 blockade in urothelial cancer (dated by TCRdb to about 2017). To prepare the library, the immunoSEQ multiplex PCR assay was applied. In TCRdb, the immuneACCESS table is reduced to in-frame sequences with V and J assigned. These tables do not hold every clone; where another copy was compared, an unresolved V gene accounts for under half, and the others remain unexplained. Within this sample are 20,000 to 30,000 clones, with 70% to 90% of them counted one time only. In total, the top ten clones hold around 32% of the sample. Sample: PBMCs, taken around atezolizumab (anti-PD-L1) treatment. The receptors were sampled from a man between 60 and 75 years old with urothelial cancer.

The chain combines TRBV6-1 with TRBJ1-4, with a possible D match to TRBD1 (5 bases). The V end was cut by 6 bases, the J end by 3 bases, with 8 bases between. Germline CDR1 MNHNS, CDR2 SASEGT. This CDR3 has 13 residues. The CDR3 reads CASRWGANEKLFF. DNA of the CDR3: TGTGCCAGCAGATGGGGCGCTAATGAAAAACTGTTTTTT.

This CDR3 reads CAISPGLAGINNEQFF. CDR3 bases: TGTGCCATCAGCCCCGGACTAGCGGGAATAAACAATGAGCAGTTCTTC. The chain combines TRBV10-3 with TRBJ2-1, with 12 bases fitting TRBD2. J lost 5 bases, V lost 6 bases, and 8 bases had no gene match. Germline lookup yields CDR1 ENHRY and CDR2 SYGVKD. This CDR3 comprises 16 residues.

The rearrangement uses TRBV7-3 and TRBJ2-3; 8 bases match TRBD2. CDR3 length equals 17 residues. Looked up from germline, CDR1 is SGHTA and CDR2 is FQGTGA. V was clipped by 3 bases and J by 5 bases; unmatched bases: 13. CDR3 in DNA: TGTGCCAGCAGCTTCCTCCCGGGCGGGGGGCGCCAAGATACGCAGTATTTT. It translates to CASSFLPGGGRQDTQYF. Full variable domain (missing parts from reference TRBV7-3 and TRBJ2-3): GAGVSQTPSNKVTEKGKYVELRCDPISGHTALYWYRQSLGQGPEFLIYFQGTGAADDSGLPNDRFFAVRPEGSVSTLKIQRTERGDSAVYLCASSFLPGGGRQDTQYFGPGTRLTVL.

The gene calls are TRBV7-2 and TRBJ2-5, with 14 bases identical to TRBD2. Germline V gene sequence: CDR1 SGHTA, CDR2 FQGNSA. Trimming took 5 bases from V and 2 from J; bases not matched to a gene: 4. This CDR3 has 16 residues. The chain's CDR3 is CASSQGLAGGQETQYF. The CDR3 DNA is TGTGCCAGCAGCCAAGGACTAGCGGGAGGACAAGAGACCCAGTACTTC.

The V gene is TRBV7-3, the J gene TRBJ2-7; a possible D gene is TRBD2 (6 bases). The CDR3 contains 15 residues. The V gene lost 4 bases and the J gene lost 5 bases, with 18 bases spanning the gap. Germline V gene sequence: CDR1 SGHTA, CDR2 FQGTGA. CDR3 amino acids: CASSSSGGIANEQYF. The CDR3 region has the DNA TGTGCCAGCAGCTCCTCCGGGGGAATTGCTAACGAGCAGTACTTC.

V gene TRBV7-9 combines with J gene TRBJ1-6; TRBD1 aligns across 8 bases. Germline trimming cut 5 bases from V and 7 bases from J; bases unmatched to any gene: 7. This CDR3 region has 15 residues. Germline CDR1 and CDR2: SEHNR and FQNEAQ (reference sequence). The CDR3 DNA sequence: TGTGCCAGCAGCGGAGGACAGGGCGGGAATTCACCCCTCCACTTT. As protein: CASSGGQGGNSPLHF.

The chain links TRBV6-5 to TRBJ1-3, with 12 nucleotides matching TRBD1. Germline trimming cut 6 bases from V and 2 bases from J; bases unmatched to any gene: 2. The CDR3 has 15 amino acids. Germline loops: CDR1 MNHEY, CDR2 SVGAGI. The DNA of the CDR3 is TGTGCCAGCAGGCGGGACAGGGGGCCTGGAAACACCATATATTTT. Encoded protein: CASRRDRGPGNTIYF.

This rearrangement joins TRBV29-1 to TRBJ1-2; D possibly corresponds to TRBD1 (6 bases). The CDR3 has 12 amino acids. V was trimmed by 2 bases and J by 8 bases, leaving 12 bases between them. Germline V gene data show CDR1 as SQVTM and CDR2 as ANQGSEA. Here the CDR3 reads CSVERGGWGYTF. CDR3 coding DNA: TGCAGCGTTGAAAGGGGGGGTTGGGGCTACACCTTC.

The V and J genes are TRBV9 and TRBJ2-2, with 11 positions matching TRBD2. Unmatched junction bases numbered 10, after V lost 0 bases and J lost 6 bases. The germline CDR1 and CDR2 sequences are SGDLS and YYNGEE. This CDR3 spans 18 amino acids. The CDR3 DNA is TGTGCCAGCAGCGTAGCTGCTAGCGGGGGGCGAAGCGCCGGGGAGCTGTTTTTT. Translating gives CASSVAASGGRSAGELFF.

V is TRBV18 and J is TRBJ1-5; D ambiguous. CDR1 KGHSH and CDR2 LQKENI come from the germline V gene. The CDR3 sequence is 14 residues long. Trimming removed 3 bases at V and 7 bases at J, with 13 bases between. DNA for the CDR3: TGTGCCAGCTCACCGGTGGCAGTTGGCCAGCCCCAGCATTTT. Protein sequence: CASSPVAVGQPQHF.

The J gene is TRBJ2-2, the V gene TRBV15, with TRBD1 identical over 7 bases. The CDR3 contains 15 residues. Germline V gene sequence: CDR1 LNHNV, CDR2 YYDKDF (reference sequence). V was pared by 5 bases and J by 0 bases, with 3 bases of the junction left unmatched. The CDR3 nucleotides read TGTGCCACCAGCGCCGGGACAGCGAACACCGGGGAGCTGTTTTTT. Translation: CATSAGTANTGELFF.

CDR3 sequence reads: CASSLRPGEQAFF. CDR3 nucleotides: TGTGCCAGCAGCCTCCGCCCGGGAGAACAAGCTTTCTTT. V gene TRBV5-4 combines with J gene TRBJ1-1, with unresolved D. CDR3 length equals 13 residues. From germline, CDR1 is SGHNT and CDR2 YYREEE (reference sequence). V was clipped by 4 bases and J by 9 bases, with 16 bases between them.

About this clone itself: The junction does not match germline at one end; this may be a read error. The gene calls are TRBV20-1 and TRBJ2-5; D not certain. In germline, CDR1 is DFQATT, CDR2 SNEGSKA (reference sequence). This CDR3 has 10 residues. In DNA form, the CDR3 reads TGCAGTGCTCAAAGAGAGCCCCAGTACTTC. Translated: CSAQREPQYF.

In this sample, this clone turned up a few times. The rearrangement links TRBV7-3 to TRBJ1-2, with D unresolved. CDR1 is SGHTA, CDR2 FQGTGA, per germline. The CDR3 has 13 residues. V lost 4 bases and J 7 bases, leaving 13 bases between the germline ends. The CDR3 protein is CASSSGGQSGYTF. The CDR3 DNA follows: TGTGCCAGCAGCTCAGGAGGCCAGAGTGGCTACACCTTC.

The V and J genes are TRBV9 and TRBJ2-3; 15 nucleotides align to TRBD2. The CDR3 covers 18 residues. Trimming removed 6 bases from V and 5 bases from J; junction bases left unmatched: 13. Germline CDR1 and CDR2: SGDLS and YYNGEE. The CDR3 coding sequence is TGTGCCAGCACCGGACTAGCGGGAGGGCCACTTCGGTTAGATACGCAGTATTTT. Amino acid sequence: CASTGLAGGPLRLDTQYF.

The gene calls are TRBV7-3 and TRBJ1-3; possibly TRBD1 for D (6 bases). Germline V gives CDR1 SGHTA, CDR2 FQGTGA. V was pared by 8 bases and J by 2 bases, with 16 bases between. This CDR3 is 15 amino acids long. The CDR3 region has the DNA TGTGCCAGCTCTCCTGAGGGGGACCCTGGAAACACCATATATTTT. It translates to CASSPEGDPGNTIYF.

The chain is built from TRBV18 and TRBJ2-3; tentatively, D is TRBD1 (6 bases). V was clipped by 6 bases and J by 0 bases, with 7 bases between them. The CDR3 contains 13 residues. CDR1 KGHSH and CDR2 LQKENI come from the germline V gene. The CDR3: CASSGQSTDTQYF. CDR3 DNA sequence: TGTGCCAGCTCCGGACAGAGCACAGATACGCAGTATTTT. Full variable domain (outside the CDR3, taken from reference TRBV18 and TRBJ2-3): NAGVMQNPRHLVRRRGQEARLRCSPMKGHSHVYWYRQLPEEGLKFMVYLQKENIIDESGMPKERFSAEFPKEGPSILRIQQVVRGDSAAYFCASSGQSTDTQYFGPGTRLTVL.

In its sample, this clone was seen a few times. The V call is TRBV5-4, the J call TRBJ2-5; D might be TRBD2 (7 bases). The length of the CDR3 is 19 residues. Germline V gives CDR1 SGHNT, CDR2 YYREEE (reference sequence). The V end was cut by 0 bases, the J end by 2 bases, with 23 bases between. The CDR3 protein is CASSLGSGGRALRQETQYF. The CDR3 DNA is TGTGCCAGCAGCTTGGGTTCGGGGGGCAGGGCGCTAAGGCAAGAGACCCAGTACTTC.

The V gene is TRBV18, the J gene TRBJ1-1, with TRBD1 as a possible D gene (6 bases). The CDR3 loop spans 16 amino acids. Germline V gene data show CDR1 as KGHSH and CDR2 as LQKENI. V lost 6 bases and J 2 bases, leaving 19 bases between the germline ends. The CDR3 nucleotides are TGTGCCAGCTCCGCCTTGCGGGGGCCCATTAACACTGAAGCTTTCTTT. It translates to CASSALRGPINTEAFF.